The clone carrying this TCR beta chain has a handful of counts. Its target is unknown. This record belongs to a study of T-cell memory formation after mild COVID-19. TCRdb recomputed calls from the 5' RACE reads with MiXCR, one row per CDR3 protein. This repertoire shows 210,000 or so distinct CDR3 sequences, around 30% found once; its top ten account for roughly an eighth. General study points: Contracting CD8+ clones were enriched in EMRA, CD4+ mainly in CM and EM. Memory sampled before infection contained some responding clones, suggesting cross-reactive memory joined.

Germline values: CDR1 SGHRS, CDR2 YFSETQ. CDR3 length equals 15 residues. V was trimmed by 0 bases and J by 1 base, leaving 10 bases between them. This chain uses TRBV5-1 with TRBJ1-1; D is ambiguous. The specimen was PBMCs or a T cell subset sorted from them (not recorded which). This TCR derives from an adult woman who had mild COVID-19 (a few samples of this study predate the infection). Cell type and time point are not known. CDR3 in DNA: TGCGCCAGCAGCTTGGGGCCAGTGGGGAACACTGAAGCTTTCTTT. The encoded protein is CASSLGPVGNTEAFF.